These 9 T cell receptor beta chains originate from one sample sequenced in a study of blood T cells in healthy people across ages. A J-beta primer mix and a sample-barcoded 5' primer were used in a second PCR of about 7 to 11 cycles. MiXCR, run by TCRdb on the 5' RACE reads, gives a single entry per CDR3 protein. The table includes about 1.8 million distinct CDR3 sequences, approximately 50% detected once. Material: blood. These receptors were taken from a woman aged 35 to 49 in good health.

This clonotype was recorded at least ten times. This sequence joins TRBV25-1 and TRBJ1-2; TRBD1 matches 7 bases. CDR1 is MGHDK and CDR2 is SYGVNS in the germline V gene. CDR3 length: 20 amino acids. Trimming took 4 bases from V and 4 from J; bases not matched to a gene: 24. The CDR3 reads CASSASPKPGQSFLIYGYTF. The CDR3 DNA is TGTGCCAGCAGTGCCAGCCCGAAACCGGGACAGTCCTTCCTAATCTATGGCTACACCTTC.

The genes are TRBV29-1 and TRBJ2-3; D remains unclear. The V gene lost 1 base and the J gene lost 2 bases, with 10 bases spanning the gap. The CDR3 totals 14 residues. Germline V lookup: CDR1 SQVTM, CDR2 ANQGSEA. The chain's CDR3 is CSVEGNSYTDTQYF. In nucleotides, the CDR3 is TGCAGCGTTGAAGGCAACAGCTACACAGATACGCAGTATTTT.

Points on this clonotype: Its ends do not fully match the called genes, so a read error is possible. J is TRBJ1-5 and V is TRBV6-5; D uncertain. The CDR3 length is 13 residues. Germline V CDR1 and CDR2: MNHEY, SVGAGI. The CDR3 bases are TGCGCCAGCAGTTACGCGAAACATCAGCCCCAGCATTTT. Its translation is CASSYAKHQPQHF.

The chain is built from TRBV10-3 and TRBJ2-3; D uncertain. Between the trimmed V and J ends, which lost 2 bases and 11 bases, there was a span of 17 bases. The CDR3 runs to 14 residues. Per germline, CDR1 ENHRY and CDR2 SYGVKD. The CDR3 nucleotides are TGTGCCATCAGTGAGCCGGGTGACCGGAATGAGCAGTATTTT. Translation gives CAISEPGDRNEQYF.

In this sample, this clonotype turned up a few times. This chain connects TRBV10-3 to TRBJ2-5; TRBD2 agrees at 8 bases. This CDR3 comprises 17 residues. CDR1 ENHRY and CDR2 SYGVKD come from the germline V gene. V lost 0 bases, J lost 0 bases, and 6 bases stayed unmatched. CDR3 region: CAISESVERGNQETQYF. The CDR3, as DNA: TGTGCCATCAGTGAGTCTGTCGAGCGGGGGAACCAAGAGACCCAGTACTTC.

The CDR3 DNA sequence: TGTGCCAGCAGCCGAGCGGGGGGGCCCACAGATACGCAGTATTTT. Its translation: CASSRAGGPTDTQYF. The chain combines TRBV7-9 with TRBJ2-3, with 10 positions matching TRBD2. With V trimmed by 5 bases and J by 2 bases, 4 bases remained unmatched. Germline V lookup: CDR1 SEHNR, CDR2 FQNEAQ (reference sequence). The CDR3 length is 15 residues.

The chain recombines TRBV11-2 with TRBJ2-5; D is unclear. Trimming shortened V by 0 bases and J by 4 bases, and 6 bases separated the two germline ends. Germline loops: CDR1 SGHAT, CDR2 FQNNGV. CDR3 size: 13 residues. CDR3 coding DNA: TGTGCCAGCAGCTTAGATTTTGGAGAGACCCAGTACTTC. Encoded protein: CASSLDFGETQYF. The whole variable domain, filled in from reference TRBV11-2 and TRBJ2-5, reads EAGVAQSPRYKIIEKRQSVAFWCNPISGHATLYWYQQILGQGPKLLIQFQNNGVVDDSQLPKDRFSAERLKGVDSTLKIQPAKLEDSAVYLCASSLDFGETQYFGPGTRLLVL.

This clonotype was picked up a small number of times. CDR3 protein: CASSTLGRLTQYF. CDR3 nucleotide sequence: TGTGCCAGCAGTACGCTCGGCCGACTTACGCAGTATTTT. The V call is TRBV6-5, the J call TRBJ2-3; D gene uncertain. Germline assignment: CDR1 MNHEY and CDR2 SVGAGI. Trimming took off 5 bases at V and 8 bases at J, with 14 bases between the two ends. The CDR3 is 13 amino acids.

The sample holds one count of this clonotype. The CDR3 DNA follows: TGCAGCGTTCGACTGAGAGCCACAGATACGCAGTATTTT. It codes for CSVRLRATDTQYF. The gene calls are TRBV29-1 and TRBJ2-3; D remains ambiguous. V lost 5 bases and J 2 bases, leaving 11 bases between the germline ends. Germline values: CDR1 SQVTM, CDR2 ANQGSEA. This CDR3 has 13 residues.